The rows below give T cell receptor beta chains drawn from one sample of a study of blood T cell repertoires in COVID-19. Data came from immunoSEQ multiplex PCR; TCRdb stores just in-frame clones and leaves some out. Of about 150,000 clones in the sample, around 87% were seen once. Sequencing was done on a sample of peripheral blood. The receptors here all came from a woman aged 60-70 years with active or convalescent COVID-19. Each CDR3 is given with its conserved first and last residue. A D gene is named only where the DNA matches it firmly. Clone size appears in some rows only: once, few, many, or a class for an expanded clone.

d_gene: TRBD2
len: 15
v_gene: TRBV5-1
j_gene: TRBJ2-5
abundance: once
CDR3nt: TGCGCCAGCAGCACTAGCGGGGGCCAGCAAGAGACCCAGTACTTC
CDR3aa: CASSTSGGQQETQYF

d_gene: .
len: 13
v_gene: TRBV7-2
j_gene: TRBJ1-6
abundance: .
CDR3nt: TGTGCCAGCAGTGATAGGGGTAATTCACCCCTCCACTTT
CDR3aa: CASSDRGNSPLHF

d_gene: .
len: 14
v_gene: TRBV7-9
j_gene: TRBJ2-5
abundance: .
CDR3nt: TGTGCCAGCAGCTTAGCGCGGCCTGGTGAGACCCAGTACTTC
CDR3aa: CASSLARPGETQYF

d_gene: TRBD2
len: 16
v_gene: TRBV7-2
j_gene: TRBJ2-5
abundance: .
CDR3nt: TGTGCCAGCAGCTTAGTAGCCAGCGGGGGCCAAGAGACCCAGTACTTC
CDR3aa: CASSLVASGGQETQYF

d_gene: .
len: 13
v_gene: TRBV7-2
j_gene: TRBJ2-3
abundance: .
CDR3nt: TGTGCCAGCAGCATCCCTGGCACAGATACGCAGTATTTT
CDR3aa: CASSIPGTDTQYF

d_gene: TRBD1
len: 15
v_gene: TRBV6-2/TRBV6-3
j_gene: TRBJ2-7
abundance: .
CDR3nt: TGTGCCAGCAGTTACCGACAGGGGGTCGCCTACGAGCAGTACTTC
CDR3aa: CASSYRQGVAYEQYF

d_gene: .
len: 15
v_gene: TRBV21-1
j_gene: TRBJ2-7
abundance: .
CDR3nt: TGTGCCAGCAGCAGGGACAGGGGGGACGGCTACGAGCAGTACTTC
CDR3aa: CASSRDRGDGYEQYF

d_gene: .
len: 17
v_gene: TRBV19
j_gene: TRBJ1-5
abundance: once
CDR3nt: TGTGCCAGTAGACCCGGGACACTCCCTTATAGCAATCAGCCCCAGCATTTT
CDR3aa: CASRPGTLPYSNQPQHF

d_gene: .
len: 12
v_gene: TRBV6-5
j_gene: TRBJ2-7
abundance: .
CDR3nt: TGTGCCAGCAGTTACGACAGCTACGAGCAGTACTTC
CDR3aa: CASSYDSYEQYF

d_gene: .
len: 11
v_gene: TRBV5-1
j_gene: TRBJ1-2
abundance: .
CDR3nt: TGCGCCAGCAAAGGGGAGGGGAGCTACACCTTC
CDR3aa: CASKGEGSYTF

d_gene: TRBD1
len: 12
v_gene: TRBV19
j_gene: TRBJ2-1
abundance: .
CDR3nt: TGTGCCAGTACCACAGGGGGGCATGAGCAGTTCTTC
CDR3aa: CASTTGGHEQFF

d_gene: .
len: 14
v_gene: TRBV3-1/TRBV3-2
j_gene: TRBJ1-1
abundance: few
CDR3nt: TGTGCCAGCAGCCCAGGTGCTGGGAGTACTGAAGCTTTCTTT
CDR3aa: CASSPGAGSTEAFF

d_gene: TRBD1
len: 16
v_gene: TRBV7-2
j_gene: TRBJ2-7
abundance: .
CDR3nt: TGTGCCAGCAGCTTAGTGTCGGGACAGGGGTACCACGAGCAGTACTTC
CDR3aa: CASSLVSGQGYHEQYF

d_gene: .
len: 14
v_gene: TRBV5-1
j_gene: TRBJ2-7
abundance: few
CDR3nt: TGCGCCAGCAGCTTGACAGGCCTCGGCGACGAGCAGTACTTC
CDR3aa: CASSLTGLGDEQYF

d_gene: .
len: 12
v_gene: TRBV2
j_gene: TRBJ2-7
abundance: .
CDR3nt: TGTGCCAGCAGCACTACAGGTATCGAGCAGTACTTC
CDR3aa: CASSTTGIEQYF

d_gene: .
len: 14
v_gene: TRBV12-5
j_gene: TRBJ1-5
abundance: few
CDR3nt: TGTGCTAGCACCCGGGGGGTGGGGGATCAGCCCCAGCATTTT
CDR3aa: CASTRGVGDQPQHF

d_gene: TRBD1
len: 14
v_gene: TRBV3-1/TRBV3-2
j_gene: TRBJ1-2
abundance: .
CDR3nt: TGTGCCAGCAGCCAGCCGGGACAGGACTATGGCTACACCTTC
CDR3aa: CASSQPGQDYGYTF

d_gene: .
len: 14
v_gene: TRBV18
j_gene: TRBJ1-5
abundance: once
CDR3nt: TGTGCCAGCTCCCCCAGGGAGGGCAATCAGCCCCAGCATTTT
CDR3aa: CASSPREGNQPQHF

d_gene: .
len: 20
v_gene: TRBV1
j_gene: TRBJ2-2
abundance: .
CDR3nt: TGCACCAGCAGCCAAGAAGGTCTAGCGGGGGGCAAACTGAGCACCGGGGAGCTGTTTTTT
CDR3aa: CTSSQEGLAGGKLSTGELFF

d_gene: .
len: 14
v_gene: TRBV11-2
j_gene: TRBJ2-7
abundance: .
CDR3nt: TGTGCCAGCAGCTTAGATTATACAGGGTACGAGCAGTACTTC
CDR3aa: CASSLDYTGYEQYF

d_gene: .
len: 15
v_gene: TRBV5-1
j_gene: TRBJ1-2
abundance: .
CDR3nt: TGCGCCAGCAGCTTGGTTCAGGGACTGAACTATGGCTACACCTTC
CDR3aa: CASSLVQGLNYGYTF

d_gene: .
len: 14
v_gene: TRBV11-2
j_gene: TRBJ2-5
abundance: .
CDR3nt: TGTGCCAGCAGCCCGCCGGGGGTCAGAGAGACCCAGTACTTC
CDR3aa: CASSPPGVRETQYF

d_gene: .
len: 14
v_gene: TRBV4-1
j_gene: TRBJ2-7
abundance: once
CDR3nt: TGCGCCAGCAGCCAAGCGCAGGGATCCTACGAGCAGTACTTC
CDR3aa: CASSQAQGSYEQYF

d_gene: TRBD1
len: 15
v_gene: TRBV6-2/TRBV6-3
j_gene: TRBJ2-7
abundance: .
CDR3nt: TGTGCCAGCAGTTACCTTGGACAGGGATCGGGCGAGCAGTACTTC
CDR3aa: CASSYLGQGSGEQYF

d_gene: .
len: 12
v_gene: TRBV12-3/TRBV12-4
j_gene: TRBJ2-3
abundance: .
CDR3nt: TGTGCCAGCAGACGATCGAGGGAGGCGCAGTATTTT
CDR3aa: CASRRSREAQYF